The clone carrying this TCR beta chain was counted between two and nine times. Treatment defined: oral pan-JAK inhibitor, 5-10 mg twice daily. RNA, once extracted, was reverse transcribed into cDNA for use as the sequencing template. Repertoires were generated with immunoSEQ multiplex PCR, while TCRdb's copy carries only in-frame clones and drops some. The sample lists a few hundred thousand clones, around two fifths occurring once. Per germline, CDR1 KGHSH and CDR2 LQKENI. This CDR3 is 13 amino acids long. Trimming pared 2 bases from V and 7 bases from J, leaving 12 bases between. This entry belongs to a study of CD8+ T cells in alopecia areata. Across the study: Twice daily, treated patients received 5 to 10 mg of oral tofacitinib.

This TCR was recovered from a human donor with alopecia areata. The source material was CD4+ T cells sorted from blood, sampled at approximately week 39, from a patient treated with tofacitinib. The chain employs TRBV18 and TRBJ2-7; a possible D gene is TRBD2 (5 bases). The CDR3 here is CASSPSPGWEQYF. The CDR3 DNA reads TGTGCCAGCTCACCATCCCCGGGGTGGGAGCAGTACTTC.